The next 21 T cell receptor beta chains were all read from a single sample in a study of CD8 T cells in Susac syndrome. Reverse transcription of roughly 0.5 to 1 ug RNA was carried out with random hexamers. TCRdb analysed the immunoSEQ multiplex PCR reads with MiXCR anew, one entry per CDR3 protein. The sample yields some 180,000 distinct CDR3 sequences, about 94% seen once. The sample taken for sequencing was CD4+ T cells from PBMCs. These receptors originate from a human donor in good health.

The chain recombines TRBV6-2 or TRBV6-3 with TRBJ2-2; 9 bases agree with TRBD2. The germline V gene encodes CDR1 MNHEY and CDR2 SVGEGT. This CDR3 comprises 16 residues. V lost 5 bases to trimming and J lost 7 bases; unmatched junction nucleotides: 11. The CDR3 DNA is TGTGCCAGCAGTCCCTCTAGCGGGGCGACCGTCGGGGAGCTGTTTTTT. It translates to CASSPSSGATVGELFF.

This chain links TRBV2 with TRBJ1-5; D unclear. The ends were cut back, 3 bases at V and 5 bases at J, with 14 bases in the middle. Per the germline V gene, CDR1 is SNHLY and CDR2 is FYNNEI. The CDR3 runs to 15 residues. CDR3 bases: TGTGCCAGCAGTGAGAACTCGGGCCTCGATCAGCCCCAGCATTTT. Amino acids: CASSENSGLDQPQHF. Full variable domain (remainder filled in from reference TRBV2 and TRBJ1-5): EPEVTQTPSHQVTQMGQEVILRCVPISNHLYFYWYRQILGQKVEFLVSFYNNEISEKSEIFDDQFSVERPDGSNFTLKIRSTKLEDSAMYFCASSENSGLDQPQHFGDGTRLSIL.

This chain joins TRBV5-4 and TRBJ2-1, with D perhaps being TRBD1 or TRBD2 (5 bases each). Germline CDR1 SGHNT, CDR2 YYREEE (reference sequence). Trimming removed 0 bases at V and 13 bases at J, with 11 bases between. The CDR3 is made up of 12 amino acids. CDR3 residues: CASSLAGANQFF. As DNA, the CDR3 is TGTGCCAGCAGCTTGGCCGGGGCCAACCAGTTCTTC. The full variable domain, completed using reference TRBV5-4 and TRBJ2-1, is ETGVTQSPTHLIKTRGQQVTLRCSSQSGHNTVSWYQQALGQGPQFIFQYYREEENGRGNFPPRFSGLQFPNYSSELNVNALELDDSALYLCASSLAGANQFFGPGTRLTVL.

V is TRBV20-1 and J is TRBJ1-2, with D unresolved. Germline CDR1 DFQATT, CDR2 SNEGSKA (reference sequence). Trimming removed 1 base at V and 2 bases at J, with 8 bases between. The CDR3 extends over 13 amino acids. CDR3 in amino acids: CSARAEGNYGYTF. In DNA, the CDR3 is TGCAGTGCTAGAGCGGAGGGAAACTATGGCTACACCTTC.

A single count supports this clonotype. The chain carries TRBV6-1 and TRBJ2-5; 11 bases are shared with TRBD2. The V segment lost 7 bases and the J segment 5 bases; nucleotides outside the gene matches: 9. The CDR3 loop spans 15 amino acids. Looked up from germline, CDR1 is MNHNS and CDR2 is SASEGT. The chain's CDR3 is CASNPLAGATETQYF. In DNA form, the CDR3 reads TGTGCCAGCAACCCACTAGCGGGGGCCACGGAGACCCAGTACTTC.

V is TRBV6-6 and J is TRBJ1-1; perhaps TRBD1 as D (6 bases). Trimming removed 4 bases at V and 5 bases at J, with 8 bases between. The germline gives CDR1 MNHNY, CDR2 SVGAGI (reference sequence). The length of the CDR3 is 12 residues. For the CDR3, the DNA is TGTGCCAGCAGTTCAGGGGAAACTGAAGCTTTCTTT. As protein: CASSSGETEAFF.

This clonotype has just a few counts. This chain uses TRBV18 with TRBJ1-6; 9 bases are shared with TRBD1. This CDR3 comprises 15 residues. Germline CDR1 and CDR2: KGHSH and LQKENI. Unmatched junction bases numbered 3, after V lost 3 bases and J lost 6 bases. CDR3 sequence (DNA): TGTGCCAGCTCACCGCTGGGACAGGGTAATTCACCCCTCCACTTT. It codes for CASSPLGQGNSPLHF.

The V call is TRBV14, the J call TRBJ2-1; weak D call: TRBD1 (5 bases). This CDR3 has 15 amino acids. CDR1 and CDR2 (germline): SGHDN, FVKESK. Trimming removed 5 bases at V and 5 bases at J, with 16 bases between. Here the CDR3 DNA reads TGTGCCAGCAGCGCCCAGGGTTGGGGAAACAATGAGCAGTTCTTC. Its protein product is CASSAQGWGNNEQFF. The full variable domain, in which reference TRBV14 and TRBJ2-1 provide the parts outside the CDR3, is EAGVTQFPSHSVIEKGQTVTLRCDPISGHDNLYWYRRVMGKEIKFLLHFVKESKQDESGMPNNRFLAERTGGTYSTLKVQPAELEDSGVYFCASSAQGWGNNEQFFGPGTRLTVL.

The V and J genes are TRBV12-3 or TRBV12-4 and TRBJ2-2, with a weak D call TRBD1 (6 bases). Between the trimmed V and J ends, which lost 3 bases and 6 bases, there was a span of 20 bases. The CDR3 runs 17 residues. CDR3 bases: TGTGCCAGCAGTTTCCCTTCCAGGGGTAGCTCATCCGGGGAGCTGTTTTTT. Residues: CASSFPSRGSSSGELFF.

This sequence joins TRBV10-3 and TRBJ2-7; D is possibly TRBD1 (6 bases). Per germline, CDR1 ENHRY and CDR2 SYGVKD. V gave up 8 bases and J gave up 9 bases, with 23 bases separating them. The CDR3 sequence is 14 residues long. The CDR3 DNA reads as TGTGCCATCGCGCGTCTGGACAGAAATACGGCGCAGTACTTC. Translated, it gives CAIARLDRNTAQYF.

The CDR3 bases are TGTGCCAGCAGTGAAAGAACCGGGACAGGGGGCGAGCAGTACGTC. It encodes CASSERTGTGGEQYV. V gene TRBV6-1 combines with J gene TRBJ2-7, with 11 nucleotides matching TRBD1. The CDR3 consists of 15 residues. Germline V CDR1 and CDR2: MNHNS, SASEGT. V was pared by 2 bases and J by 6 bases, with 6 bases of the junction left unmatched.

V and J are TRBV5-4 and TRBJ2-5; 7 bases fit TRBD2. This CDR3 comprises 14 residues. Germline lookup yields CDR1 SGHNT and CDR2 YYREEE (reference sequence). J lost 5 bases, V lost 0 bases, and 4 bases had no gene match. CDR3 loop: CASSLEAAGETQYF. Written as DNA, the CDR3 is TGTGCCAGCAGCTTGGAAGCAGCGGGGGAGACCCAGTACTTC. Drawing the rest from reference TRBV5-4 and TRBJ2-5, the complete variable domain is ETGVTQSPTHLIKTRGQQVTLRCSSQSGHNTVSWYQQALGQGPQFIFQYYREEENGRGNFPPRFSGLQFPNYSSELNVNALELDDSALYLCASSLEAAGETQYFGPGTRLLVL.

This rearrangement joins TRBV5-1 to TRBJ2-7, with D possibly being TRBD1 (6 bases). This CDR3 region has 17 residues. V was shortened by 0 bases and J by 0 bases, with 16 bases between the two germline ends. Germline lookup yields CDR1 SGHRS and CDR2 YFSETQ. The chain's CDR3 is CASSLGAGQQYSYEQYF. DNA of the CDR3: TGCGCCAGCAGCTTGGGGGCCGGACAGCAGTACTCCTACGAGCAGTACTTC.

The CDR3 region has the DNA TGCGCCAGCAGCTCCCAAATAGCCAAAAACATTCAGTACTTC. Translation: CASSSQIAKNIQYF. The rearrangement links TRBV4-1 to TRBJ2-4, with D unresolved. The CDR3 sequence is 14 residues long. Germline CDR1 MGHRA, CDR2 YSYEKL. The germline V and J ends were trimmed by 5 bases and 0 bases, with 8 bases remaining between them.

This clonotype was observed a handful of times. The chain carries TRBV20-1 and TRBJ2-1, with a weak D call TRBD1 (6 bases). This CDR3 spans 15 amino acids. The germline V and J ends were trimmed by 0 bases and 2 bases, with 11 bases remaining between them. Germline V lookup: CDR1 DFQATT, CDR2 SNEGSKA (reference sequence). CDR3 loop: CSARDLAGAYNEQFF. The CDR3 DNA sequence: TGCAGTGCTAGAGATTTGGCAGGGGCCTACAATGAGCAGTTCTTC.

Concerning this clonotype: The junction differs from germline at one of its ends, possibly a read error. V gene TRBV3-1 combines with J gene TRBJ2-7; 7 nucleotides match TRBD1. Germline values: CDR1 LGHDT, CDR2 YNNKEL (reference sequence). The CDR3 totals 15 residues. The CDR3 protein is CASSFRDRANYGQYF. CDR3 nucleotide sequence: TGTGCCAGCAGCTTCCGAGACAGGGCGAATTACGGGCAGTACTTC.

The CDR3 here is CASSLGLGYTF. In DNA form, the CDR3 reads TGTGCCAGCAGCTTAGGGCTTGGCTACACCTTC. The chain employs TRBV7-9 and TRBJ1-2; D remains unclear. The CDR3 is 11 residues long. Trimming removed 1 base from V and 7 bases from J, with 4 bases in between. Germline values: CDR1 SEHNR, CDR2 FQNEAQ (reference sequence).

This clonotype was detected only once. The chain uses TRBV7-2 and TRBJ1-2; TRBD1 might be the D (5 bases). There are 15 residues in the CDR3. Per germline, CDR1 SGHTA and CDR2 FQGNSA. Trimming took 6 bases from V and 5 from J, leaving 19 bases between them. The CDR3 reads CASRRGGRRIYGYTF. Written as DNA, the CDR3 is TGTGCCAGCAGGCGTGGGGGACGGAGGATATATGGCTACACCTTC.

This rearrangement joins TRBV20-1 to TRBJ2-3; TRBD1 is a possible D gene (6 bases). There are 15 residues in the CDR3. Per germline, CDR1 DFQATT and CDR2 SNEGSKA (reference sequence). V gave up 3 bases and J gave up 3 bases, with 16 bases separating them. This CDR3 reads CSASPGRGVTDTQYF. Here the CDR3 DNA reads TGCAGTGCTAGCCCTGGCAGGGGAGTGACAGATACGCAGTATTTT.

The rearrangement joins TRBV20-1 to TRBJ2-7, with 12 nucleotides matching TRBD2. Germline CDR1 DFQATT, CDR2 SNEGSKA (reference sequence). CDR3 size: 17 residues. V lost 0 bases and J lost 5; bases outside the gene matches: 11. The CDR3 DNA is TGCAGTGCTAGAGAGGGCCAGGCTAGCGGGGGGGCCAACGAGCAGTACGTC. Translating it yields CSAREGQASGGANEQYV.

V and J are TRBV6-5 and TRBJ2-6; D may be TRBD2 (6 bases). The germline V gene encodes CDR1 MNHEY and CDR2 SVGAGI. The CDR3 totals 17 residues. V gave up 4 bases and J gave up 2 bases, with 15 bases separating them. Here the CDR3 reads CASSSPGGATGANVLTF. The DNA for the CDR3 is TGTGCCAGCAGTTCCCCAGGCGGGGCGACTGGGGCCAACGTCCTGACTTTC.